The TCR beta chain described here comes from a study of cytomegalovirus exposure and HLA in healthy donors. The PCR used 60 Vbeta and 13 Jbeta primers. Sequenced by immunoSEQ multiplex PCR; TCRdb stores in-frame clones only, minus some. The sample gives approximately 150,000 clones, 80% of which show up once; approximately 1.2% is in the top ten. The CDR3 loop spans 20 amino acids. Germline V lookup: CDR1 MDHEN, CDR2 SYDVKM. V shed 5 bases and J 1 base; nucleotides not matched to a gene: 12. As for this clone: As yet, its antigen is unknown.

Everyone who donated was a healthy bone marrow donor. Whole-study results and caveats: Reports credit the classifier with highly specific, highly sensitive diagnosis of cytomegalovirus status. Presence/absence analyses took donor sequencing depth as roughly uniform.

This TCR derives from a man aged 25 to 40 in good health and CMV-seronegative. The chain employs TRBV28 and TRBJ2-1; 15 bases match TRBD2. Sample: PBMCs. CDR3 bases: TGTGCCAGCAGTGCTACCGGACTAGCGGGAGGGCGACATTCCTACAATGAGCAGTTCTTC. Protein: CASSATGLAGGRHSYNEQFF.